The TCR beta chain under discussion was sequenced for a study of T cells in Graves' hyperthyroidism and ophthalmopathy. Study-level results: Also found in blood were most expanded thyroid clonotypes above 0.001. Progression to ophthalmopathy was predicted a median of 6.5 months early.

This clonotype was detected many times. What it binds is not known. RNA transcripts gave rise to amplified TCR beta CDR3 regions. In the first-round RT-PCR of the TCR CDR3, the HTBI primer set was used. TCRdb redid the calling of the multiplex PCR reads with MiXCR, one entry per CDR3 protein. The profile shows a few hundred thousand distinct CDR3 sequences, around 15% of them singletons. The V gene's germline CDR1 is MNHEY and CDR2 SVGAGI. Trimming removed 3 bases from V and 2 bases from J, with 13 bases in between. The CDR3 consists of 15 residues. This sequence was found in a woman younger than 35 with Graves' hyperthyroidism. The sequenced sample consisted of blood. V gene TRBV6-5 combines with J gene TRBJ1-1, with D unclear. CDR3 amino acids: CASSYAGVRNTEAFF. The CDR3 DNA reads as TGTGCCAGCAGTTATGCCGGGGTCCGAAACACTGAAGCTTTCTTT.